These 5 T cell receptor beta chains share one sample of origin, sequenced in a study of cytomegalovirus exposure and HLA in healthy donors. Use of 60 Vbeta and 13 Jbeta primers characterized the PCR. Sequencing used immunoSEQ multiplex PCR; TCRdb keeps in-frame clones, though not all of them. The table lists about 130,000 clones, roughly 15% of them singletons. Sequencing input: PBMCs. These receptors all come from a female donor in good health and CMV-seropositive.

This clone has just a few counts. The chain carries TRBV29-1 and TRBJ1-1; D remains ambiguous. CDR3 length equals 13 residues. Germline assignment: CDR1 SQVTM and CDR2 ANQGSEA. V was cut by 2 bases and J by 0 bases, with 7 bases left in between. CDR3 in DNA: TGCAGCGTTGAACCGGGGATGAACACTGAAGCTTTCTTT. Its translation is CSVEPGMNTEAFF.

This clone was counted a few times. The chain is built from TRBV7-6 and TRBJ2-3; 7 bases agree with TRBD2. V lost 4 bases to trimming and J lost 1 base; unmatched junction nucleotides: 8. Germline V gene sequence: CDR1 SGHVS, CDR2 FNYEAQ. The CDR3 loop spans 16 amino acids. CDR3 DNA: TGTGCCAGCAGCTCCTCTAGGCTAGCGGGCACAGATACGCAGTATTTT. It codes for CASSSSRLAGTDTQYF.

V is TRBV7-2 and J is TRBJ2-2; the D is unclear. Trimming removed 5 bases at V and 0 bases at J, with 13 bases between. Germline-derived CDR1 and CDR2 are SGHTA and FQGNSA. The CDR3 length is 16 residues. CDR3 sequence: CASSPPWASNTGELFF. The CDR3 coding sequence is TGTGCCAGCAGCCCACCGTGGGCTTCGAACACCGGGGAGCTGTTTTTT.

This rearrangement joins TRBV2 to TRBJ2-5, with D perhaps matching TRBD2 (5 bases). V was trimmed by 6 bases and J by 4 bases, leaving 15 bases between them. CDR3 length: 14 residues. Per germline, CDR1 SNHLY and CDR2 FYNNEI. The CDR3 region is CASRGSLEVETQYF. CDR3 coding DNA: TGTGCCAGCAGAGGTAGCTTGGAGGTAGAGACCCAGTACTTC.

The genes are TRBV5-6 and TRBJ2-5; D remains unclear. Germline CDR1 reads SGHDT; CDR2 reads YYEEEE. This CDR3 contains 12 residues. The germline V and J ends were trimmed by 1 base and 5 bases, with 6 bases remaining between them. This chain's CDR3 is CASSLNRETQYF. The CDR3 region has the DNA TGTGCCAGCAGCTTGAACCGGGAGACCCAGTACTTC.